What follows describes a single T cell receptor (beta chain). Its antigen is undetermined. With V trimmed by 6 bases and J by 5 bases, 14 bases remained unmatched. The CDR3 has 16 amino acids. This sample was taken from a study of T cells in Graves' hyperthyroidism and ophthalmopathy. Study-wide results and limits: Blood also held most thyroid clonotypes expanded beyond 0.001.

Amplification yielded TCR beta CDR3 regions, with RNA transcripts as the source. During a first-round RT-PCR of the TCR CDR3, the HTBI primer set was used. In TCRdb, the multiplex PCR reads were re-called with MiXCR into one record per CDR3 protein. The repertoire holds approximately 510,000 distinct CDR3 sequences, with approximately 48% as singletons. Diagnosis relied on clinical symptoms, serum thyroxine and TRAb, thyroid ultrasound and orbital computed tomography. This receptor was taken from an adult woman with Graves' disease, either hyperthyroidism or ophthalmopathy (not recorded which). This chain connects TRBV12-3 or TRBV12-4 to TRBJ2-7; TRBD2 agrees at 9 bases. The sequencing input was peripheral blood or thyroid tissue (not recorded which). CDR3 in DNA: TGTGCCAGCAGCCAAGAAGGCGGGAGGGCCGGAGACGAGCAGTACTTC. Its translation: CASSQEGGRAGDEQYF.